This entry is about one T cell receptor beta chain. Assay: immunoSEQ multiplex PCR; the TCRdb copy retains only in-frame clones and omits some. The repertoire holds 200,000 to 250,000 clones, with about 90% as singletons. The record originates from a study of blood T cell repertoires in COVID-19. Ages ranged from about 18 to 90 years, with residence in more than 20 US areas. Participant-given clinical history determined each cohort assignment. CDR3 length: 13 amino acids. V gave up 1 base and J gave up 6 bases, with 6 bases separating them. Germline V CDR1 and CDR2: SEHNR, FQNEAQ (reference sequence). Sequences were obtained from PBMCs or T cells enriched from blood (not recorded which). This TCR came from a woman in her twenties or thirties who had been exposed to COVID-19. The chain has TRBV7-9 and TRBJ2-2; D is uncertain. The CDR3 coding sequence is TGTGCCAGCAGCTTAGTGGAGCCCGGGGAGCTGTTTTTT. Protein sequence: CASSLVEPGELFF.